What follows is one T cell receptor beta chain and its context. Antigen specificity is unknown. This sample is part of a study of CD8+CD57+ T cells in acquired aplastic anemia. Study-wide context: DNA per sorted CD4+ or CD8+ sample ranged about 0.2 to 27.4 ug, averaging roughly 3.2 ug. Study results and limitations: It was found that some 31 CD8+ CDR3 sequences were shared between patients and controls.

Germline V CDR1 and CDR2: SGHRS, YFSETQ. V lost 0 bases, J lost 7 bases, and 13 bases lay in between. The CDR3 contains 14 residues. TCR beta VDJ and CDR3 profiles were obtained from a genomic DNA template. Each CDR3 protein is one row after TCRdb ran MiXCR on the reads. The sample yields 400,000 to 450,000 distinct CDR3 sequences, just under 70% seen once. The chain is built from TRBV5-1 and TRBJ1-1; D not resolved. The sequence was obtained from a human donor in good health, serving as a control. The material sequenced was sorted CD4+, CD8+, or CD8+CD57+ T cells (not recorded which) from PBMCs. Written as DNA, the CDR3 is TGCGCCAGCAGCTTGGACGAGGCGAGGTATGAAGCTTTCTTT. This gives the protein CASSLDEARYEAFF.